This T cell receptor (beta chain) was sequenced for a study of monozygotic twins with inflammatory bowel disease. Broader study findings: A single strong IBD-associated signal or clonotype was not supported by the findings.

With the 5' RACE reads reprocessed, TCRdb shows one record per CDR3 protein and no DNA. This sample contains 400,000 to 500,000 distinct CDR3 sequences. Germline CDR1 is SQVTM and CDR2 is ANQGSEA. This CDR3 spans 15 amino acids. Comments on this clonotype: Antigen: not known.

Sequencing used blood. The chain has TRBV29-1 and TRBJ2-2; TCRdb gives TRBD2 as the D gene, but with no DNA this cannot be confirmed. This TCR came from a human donor with ulcerative colitis or Crohn's disease, or a healthy co-twin of an affected twin (not recorded which). CDR3 in amino acids: CSVRSGGASTGELFF.